The 21 T cell receptor beta chains given below trace back to one sample, sequenced in a study of blood T cell repertoires in COVID-19. The method was immunoSEQ multiplex PCR; TCRdb's version includes in-frame clones alone and lacks a portion of them. The top ten clones hold around 5% of a sample with about 85,000 clones, almost 90% of them seen once. Sequenced: peripheral blood. All receptors come from an elderly woman with acute or convalescent COVID-19.

V usage is TRBV7-8 and J usage is TRBJ2-7; no definite D call. V lost 5 bases and J lost 2, with 7 bases in between. The CDR3 has 12 amino acids. CDR1 SGHVS and CDR2 FQNEAQ come from the germline V gene. The CDR3 spells CASSRLTYEQYF. CDR3 DNA: TGTGCCAGCAGCCGACTTACCTACGAGCAGTACTTC.

The chain employs TRBV6-1 and TRBJ1-3; perhaps TRBD1 as D (6 bases). Germline loops: CDR1 MNHNS, CDR2 SASEGT. The V gene lost 2 bases and the J gene lost 1 base, with 21 bases spanning the gap. The length of the CDR3 is 19 residues. The CDR3 sequence: CASSEWARGRGGSGNTIYF. As DNA, the CDR3 is TGTGCCAGCAGTGAATGGGCCAGGGGCAGAGGGGGTTCTGGAAACACCATATATTTT.

The genes are TRBV5-1 and TRBJ2-6; D uncertain. This CDR3 has 14 residues. V was shortened by 2 bases and J by 0 bases, with 3 bases between the two germline ends. Per the germline V gene, CDR1 is SGHRS and CDR2 is YFSETQ. The CDR3 here is CASSFLSGANVLTF. CDR3 coding DNA: TGCGCCAGCAGCTTTCTCTCTGGGGCCAACGTCCTGACTTTC.

The chain is built from TRBV6-6 and TRBJ1-2; 7 positions agree with TRBD1. The ends lost 7 bases at V and 4 bases at J; junction bases unmatched: 12. This CDR3 has 15 amino acids. CDR1 is MNHNY, CDR2 SVGAGI, per germline (reference sequence). CDR3 loop: CASTPPGQSRYGYTF. The CDR3 DNA is TGTGCCAGCACCCCCCCGGGACAGTCTCGCTATGGCTACACCTTC.

This rearrangement joins TRBV5-6 to TRBJ1-1; tentatively, D is TRBD1 (6 bases). V was pared by 4 bases and J by 1 base, with 8 bases between. The CDR3 spans 13 residues. Germline assignment: CDR1 SGHDT and CDR2 YYEEEE. The CDR3 protein is CASSETGNTEAFF. The CDR3 nucleotides read TGTGCCAGCAGCGAGACAGGGAACACTGAAGCTTTCTTT.

This clone was picked up a small number of times. The chain is built from TRBV2 and TRBJ2-7, with D possibly being TRBD2 (6 bases). The CDR3 has 14 residues. Germline V gives CDR1 SNHLY, CDR2 FYNNEI. V was trimmed by 6 bases and J by 2 bases, leaving 14 bases between them. Written as DNA, the CDR3 is TGTGCCAGCAGACCGGGAGATATAACCTACGAGCAGTACTTC. It yields the protein CASRPGDITYEQYF. Filled out from reference TRBV2 and TRBJ2-7, the complete variable domain reads EPEVTQTPSHQVTQMGQEVILRCVPISNHLYFYWYRQILGQKVEFLVSFYNNEISEKSEIFDDQFSVERPDGSNFTLKIRSTKLEDSAMYFCASRPGDITYEQYFGPGTRLTVT.

This clone was observed once. The chain carries TRBV6-2 or TRBV6-3 and TRBJ2-3; no clear D gene. The CDR3 is 18 amino acids. The germline V and J ends were trimmed by 0 bases and 0 bases, with 16 bases remaining between them. Germline loops: CDR1 MNHEY, CDR2 SVGEGT. For the CDR3, the DNA is TGTGCCAGCAGTTACTCGAAGTTCAGACACACTAGCACAGATACGCAGTATTTT. Translated: CASSYSKFRHTSTDTQYF.

This clone was detected only once. The chain joins TRBV4-1 to TRBJ1-2; D is unclear. The V gene lost 1 base and the J gene lost 0 bases, with 9 bases spanning the gap. The CDR3 runs to 15 residues. Germline V gives CDR1 MGHRA, CDR2 YSYEKL. CDR3 nucleotides: TGCGCCAGCAGCCAAGTTATCGGTGCTAACTATGGCTACACCTTC. Protein product: CASSQVIGANYGYTF.

The genes are TRBV27 and TRBJ1-6; D not certain. The CDR3 is 14 residues long. Germline loops: CDR1 MNHEY, CDR2 SMNVEV (reference sequence). V shed 2 bases and J shed 10 bases, with 12 bases lying between them. The CDR3 nucleotides are TGTGCCAGCAGTTTAAATCTTATCCGGTCACCCCTCCACTTT. Translating it yields CASSLNLIRSPLHF.

This chain joins TRBV5-5 and TRBJ1-5, with D uncertain. The CDR3 covers 19 residues. Germline V gives CDR1 SGHKS, CDR2 YYEKEE (reference sequence). V gave up 2 bases and J gave up 4 bases, with 25 bases separating them. The CDR3 protein is CASSLGSQVDTKSNQPQHF. The CDR3 nucleotides read TGTGCCAGCAGCTTAGGAAGCCAGGTCGACACGAAGTCAAATCAGCCCCAGCATTTT. Looking up the rest from reference TRBV5-5 and TRBJ1-5 gives the full variable domain: DAGVTQSPTHLIKTRGQQVTLRCSPISGHKSVSWYQQVLGQGPQFIFQYYEKEERGRGNFPDRFSARQFPNYSSELNVNALLLGDSALYLCASSLGSQVDTKSNQPQHFGDGTRLSIL.

The V and J genes are TRBV7-6 and TRBJ2-2, with unresolved D. The CDR3 loop spans 15 amino acids. The germline V gene has CDR1 SGHVS and CDR2 FNYEAQ. Trimming left V 0 bases short and J 4 bases short, with 9 bases between. CDR3 in amino acids: CASSLAASATGELFF. CDR3 in DNA: TGTGCCAGCAGCTTAGCAGCAAGCGCCACCGGGGAGCTGTTTTTT.

This sequence joins TRBV18 and TRBJ2-1; D unresolved. The CDR3 is made up of 11 amino acids. V lost 2 bases to trimming and J lost 8 bases, with 4 bases between them. Germline V CDR1 and CDR2: KGHSH, LQKENI. The CDR3 protein is CASSPEDEQFF. CDR3 in DNA: TGTGCCAGCTCACCAGAGGATGAGCAGTTCTTC.

The chain recombines TRBV6-5 with TRBJ1-1, with D maybe TRBD1 (5 bases). The CDR3 sequence is 14 residues long. Germline CDR1 reads MNHEY; CDR2 reads SVGAGI. The ends were cut back, 6 bases at V and 4 bases at J, with 15 bases in the middle. As DNA, the CDR3 is TGTGCCAGCAGACTGCCGGGGGGTAGCACTGAAGCTTTCTTT. Its translation is CASRLPGGSTEAFF.

The chain has TRBV19 and TRBJ1-1; 7 bases are a match to TRBD1. CDR3 length: 15 residues. Germline loops: CDR1 LNHDA, CDR2 SQIVND (reference sequence). V was clipped by 5 bases and J by 6 bases; unmatched bases: 12. DNA of the CDR3: TGTGCCAGTAGTCCCCGGCAGGGGGGAATTTCTGAAGCTTTCTTT. Translation: CASSPRQGGISEAFF.

The sample holds one count of this clone. This chain uses TRBV5-1 with TRBJ1-1; the match to TRBD1 covers 7 bases. The CDR3 is 16 residues long. In germline, CDR1 is SGHRS, CDR2 YFSETQ. The V segment lost 1 base and the J segment 0 bases; nucleotides outside the gene matches: 6. CDR3 in amino acids: CASSLRAGTVNTEAFF. For the CDR3, the DNA is TGCGCCAGCAGCTTGAGGGCCGGGACAGTGAACACTGAAGCTTTCTTT.

The genes are TRBV18 and TRBJ2-1; a weak D match, TRBD2 (5 bases). V was trimmed by 3 bases and J by 10 bases, leaving 10 bases between them. The germline CDR1 and CDR2 sequences are KGHSH and LQKENI. This CDR3 is 12 amino acids long. This chain's CDR3 is CASSPGVGEQFF. The CDR3, as DNA: TGTGCCAGCTCACCGGGAGTGGGCGAGCAGTTCTTC.

The rearrangement links TRBV19 to TRBJ2-3; 7 nucleotides line up with TRBD2. Germline V gives CDR1 LNHDA, CDR2 SQIVND (reference sequence). The CDR3 spans 15 residues. With 1 base clipped from V and 6 bases from J, the junction kept 7 bases outside the gene matches. The CDR3 here is CASSIAGAGRDTQYF. In nucleotides, the CDR3 is TGTGCCAGTAGTATAGCGGGAGCGGGGCGGGATACGCAGTATTTT.

CDR3 bases: TGCGCCAGCAGCCAAGAGGTCCGGGGGAATCAGCCCCAGCATTTT. It codes for CASSQEVRGNQPQHF. J is TRBJ1-5 and V is TRBV4-3, with D perhaps TRBD1 (5 bases). V gave up 0 bases and J gave up 4 bases, with 10 bases separating them. The germline V gene encodes CDR1 LGHNA and CDR2 YSLEER. The CDR3 extends over 15 amino acids.

This clone was recorded only once. The chain joins TRBV19 to TRBJ2-7, with D possibly being TRBD2 (6 bases). The length of the CDR3 is 13 residues. Germline V CDR1 and CDR2: LNHDA, SQIVND (reference sequence). V was cut by 7 bases and J by 5 bases, with 15 bases left in between. The CDR3 DNA sequence: TGTGCCAGTAACGGGGGTACTACCCACGAGCAGTACTTC. Its protein product is CASNGGTTHEQYF.

V gene TRBV5-1 combines with J gene TRBJ1-1; 7 nucleotides line up with TRBD1. With 5 bases clipped from V and 3 bases from J, the junction kept 4 bases outside the gene matches. CDR1 is SGHRS, CDR2 YFSETQ, per germline. The CDR3 is 13 residues long. CDR3 amino acids: CASRSTGDTEAFF. DNA for the CDR3: TGCGCCAGCAGGTCAACAGGGGACACTGAAGCTTTCTTT.

Note on this clone: Other DNA variants within this sample encode the same CDR3. This chain links TRBV6-2 or TRBV6-3 with TRBJ2-2; D ambiguous. With 0 bases removed from V and 5 bases from J, the gap between germline ends came to 7 bases. Looked up from germline, CDR1 is MNHEY and CDR2 is SVGEGT. The CDR3 has 14 residues. The CDR3 region has the DNA TGTGCCAGCAGTTACTCTTCGGTTACCGGGGAGCTGTTTTTT. This encodes CASSYSSVTGELFF.